The clone carrying this TCR beta chain was seen many times. The antigen is not known. The sample is drawn from a study of spatial heterogeneity in lung cancer. On the study more broadly: Each time, sequencing found more beta-chain sequences than alpha-chain sequences. Study-level points and caveats: Counts of expanded intratumoral alpha and beta TCRs tracked tumor mutation counts.

One entry per CDR3 protein, called by TCRdb with MiXCR from the 5' RACE reads. The sample consists of approximately 12,000 distinct CDR3 sequences, roughly 5.6% of them appearing once. The time point here: sample taken at primary tumor resection. CDR3 size: 12 residues. Germline CDR1 DFQATT, CDR2 SNEGSKA (reference sequence). V was trimmed by 5 bases and J by 4 bases, leaving 9 bases between them. The starting material was lung tumor tissue, obtained at surgery. The chain carries TRBV20-1 and TRBJ1-5, with a tentative D call TRBD1 (6 bases). The source of this sequence is a male donor with early-stage non-small cell lung cancer. The CDR3 loop reads CSAGGGNQPQHF. Here the CDR3 DNA reads TGCAGTGCTGGAGGGGGAAATCAGCCCCAGCATTTT.